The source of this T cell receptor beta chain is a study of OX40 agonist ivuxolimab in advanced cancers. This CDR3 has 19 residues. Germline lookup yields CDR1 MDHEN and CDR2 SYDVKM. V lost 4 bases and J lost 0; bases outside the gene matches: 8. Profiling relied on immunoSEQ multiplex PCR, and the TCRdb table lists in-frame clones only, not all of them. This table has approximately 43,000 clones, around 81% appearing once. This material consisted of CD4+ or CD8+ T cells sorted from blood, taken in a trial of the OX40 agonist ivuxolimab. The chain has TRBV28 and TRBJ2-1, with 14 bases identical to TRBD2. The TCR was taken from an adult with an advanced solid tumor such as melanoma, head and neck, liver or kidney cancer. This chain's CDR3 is CASSSRLAGGPGSYNEQFF. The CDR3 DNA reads TGTGCCAGCAGTTCGAGACTAGCGGGAGGGCCTGGCTCCTACAATGAGCAGTTCTTC.